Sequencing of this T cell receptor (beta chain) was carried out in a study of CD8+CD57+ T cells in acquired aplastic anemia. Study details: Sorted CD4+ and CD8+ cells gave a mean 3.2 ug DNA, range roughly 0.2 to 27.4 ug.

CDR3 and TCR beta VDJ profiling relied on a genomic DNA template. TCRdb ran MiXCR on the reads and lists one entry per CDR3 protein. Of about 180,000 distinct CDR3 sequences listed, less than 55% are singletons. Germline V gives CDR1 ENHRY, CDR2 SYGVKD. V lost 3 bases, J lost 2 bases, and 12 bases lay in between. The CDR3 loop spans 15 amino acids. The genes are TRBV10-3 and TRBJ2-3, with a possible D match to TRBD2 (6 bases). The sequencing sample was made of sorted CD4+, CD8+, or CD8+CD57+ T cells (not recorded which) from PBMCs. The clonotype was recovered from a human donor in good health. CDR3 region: CAISDLGGYTDTQYF. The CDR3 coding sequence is TGTGCCATCAGTGATTTGGGGGGTTACACAGATACGCAGTATTTT.